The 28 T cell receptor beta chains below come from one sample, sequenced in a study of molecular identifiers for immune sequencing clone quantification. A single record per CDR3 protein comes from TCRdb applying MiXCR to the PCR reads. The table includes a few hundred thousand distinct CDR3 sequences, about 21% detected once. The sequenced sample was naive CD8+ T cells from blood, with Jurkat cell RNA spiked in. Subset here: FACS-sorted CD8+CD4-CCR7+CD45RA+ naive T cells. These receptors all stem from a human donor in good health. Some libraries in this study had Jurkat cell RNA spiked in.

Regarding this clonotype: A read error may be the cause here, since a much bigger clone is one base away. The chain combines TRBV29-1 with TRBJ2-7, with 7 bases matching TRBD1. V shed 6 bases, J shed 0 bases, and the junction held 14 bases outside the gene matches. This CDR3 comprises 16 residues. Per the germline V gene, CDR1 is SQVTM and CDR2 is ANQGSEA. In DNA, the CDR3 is TGCAGCGTGGAAAGTGGGGTAGGGACAGCCTCCTACGAGCAGTACTTC. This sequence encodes CSVESGVGTASYEQYF.

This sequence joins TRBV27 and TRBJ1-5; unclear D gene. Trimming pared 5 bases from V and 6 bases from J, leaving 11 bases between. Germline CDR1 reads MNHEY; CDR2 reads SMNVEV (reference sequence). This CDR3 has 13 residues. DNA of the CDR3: TGTGCCAGCAGTCCTAAGTCAATTCAGCCCCAGCATTTT. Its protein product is CASSPKSIQPQHF.

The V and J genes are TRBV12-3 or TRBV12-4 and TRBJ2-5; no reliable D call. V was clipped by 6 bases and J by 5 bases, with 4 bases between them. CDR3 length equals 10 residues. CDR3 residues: CASRGETQYF. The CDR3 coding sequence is TGTGCCAGCAGGGGGGAGACCCAGTACTTC.

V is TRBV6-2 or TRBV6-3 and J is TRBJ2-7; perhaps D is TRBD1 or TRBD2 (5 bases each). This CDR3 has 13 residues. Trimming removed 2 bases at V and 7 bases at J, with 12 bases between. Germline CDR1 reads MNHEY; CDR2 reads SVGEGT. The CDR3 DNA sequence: TGTGCCAGCAGTTACACGGTGGGGGTTGAGCAGTACTTC. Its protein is CASSYTVGVEQYF.

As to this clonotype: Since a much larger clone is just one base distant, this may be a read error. CDR3 sequence (DNA): TGTGCCAGCGGCCGGGCTAGCGCAGATACGCAGTATTTT. Translation: CASGRASADTQYF. J is TRBJ2-3 and V is TRBV28; possibly TRBD2 for D (6 bases). Germline lookup yields CDR1 MDHEN and CDR2 SYDVKM. V was clipped by 8 bases and J by 4 bases, with 13 bases between them. The CDR3 consists of 13 residues.

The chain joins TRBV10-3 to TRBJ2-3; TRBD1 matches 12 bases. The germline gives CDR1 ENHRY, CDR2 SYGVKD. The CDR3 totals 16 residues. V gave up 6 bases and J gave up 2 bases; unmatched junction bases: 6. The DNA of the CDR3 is TGTGCCATCAGCGGGACAGGGGGCAAAGACACAGATACGCAGTATTTT. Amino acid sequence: CAISGTGGKDTDTQYF.

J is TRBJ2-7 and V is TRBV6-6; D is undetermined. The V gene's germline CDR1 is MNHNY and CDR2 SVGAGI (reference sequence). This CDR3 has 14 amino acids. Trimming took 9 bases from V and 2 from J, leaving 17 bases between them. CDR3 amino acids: CARMPQSSAYEQYF. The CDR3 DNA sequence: TGTGCCAGAATGCCACAGAGTTCGGCCTACGAGCAGTACTTC.

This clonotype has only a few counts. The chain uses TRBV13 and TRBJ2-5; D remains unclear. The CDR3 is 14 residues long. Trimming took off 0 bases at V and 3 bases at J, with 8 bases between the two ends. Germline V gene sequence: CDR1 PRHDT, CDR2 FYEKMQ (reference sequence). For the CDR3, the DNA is TGTGCCAGCAGCTTAGGATTCGGAAAAGAGACCCAGTACTTC. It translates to CASSLGFGKETQYF.

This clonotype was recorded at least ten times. The DNA of the CDR3 is TGTGCCACCAGGGCACTTAGTGAGCCCAATGAGCAGTTCTTC. The encoded protein is CATRALSEPNEQFF. The rearrangement links TRBV24-1 to TRBJ2-1; D ambiguous. This CDR3 is built from 14 residues. Per the germline V gene, CDR1 is KGHDR and CDR2 is SFDVKD. V gave up 7 bases and J gave up 6 bases, with 15 bases separating them.

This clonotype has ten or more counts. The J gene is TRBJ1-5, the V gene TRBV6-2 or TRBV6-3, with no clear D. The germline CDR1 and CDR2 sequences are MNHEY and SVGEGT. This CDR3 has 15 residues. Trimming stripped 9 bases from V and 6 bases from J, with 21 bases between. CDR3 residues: CASWPSNLSLQPQHF. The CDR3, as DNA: TGTGCCAGTTGGCCCTCGAATCTGAGCCTTCAGCCCCAGCATTTT.

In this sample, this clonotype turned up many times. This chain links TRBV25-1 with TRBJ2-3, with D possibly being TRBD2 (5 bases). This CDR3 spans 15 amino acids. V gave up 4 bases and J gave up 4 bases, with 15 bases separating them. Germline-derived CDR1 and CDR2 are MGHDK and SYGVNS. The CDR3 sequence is CASSAHSSNSDTQYF. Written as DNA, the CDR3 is TGTGCCAGCAGTGCACACTCTAGCAACTCAGATACGCAGTATTTT.

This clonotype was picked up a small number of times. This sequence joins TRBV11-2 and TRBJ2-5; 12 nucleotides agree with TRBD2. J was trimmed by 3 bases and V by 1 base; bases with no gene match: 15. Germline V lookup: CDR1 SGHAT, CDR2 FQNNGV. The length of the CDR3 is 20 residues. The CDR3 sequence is CASSLVLRMTSGSDKETQYF. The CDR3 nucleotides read TGTGCCAGCAGCTTAGTTCTACGCATGACTAGCGGGAGCGACAAAGAGACCCAGTACTTC.

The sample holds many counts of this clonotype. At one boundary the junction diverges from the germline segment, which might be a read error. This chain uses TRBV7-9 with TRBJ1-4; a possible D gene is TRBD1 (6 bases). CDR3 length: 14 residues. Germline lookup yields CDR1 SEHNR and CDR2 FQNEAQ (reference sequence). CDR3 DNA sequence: TGTGCCAGCAGCTCAGGACAGACTAGTGAAAAACTGTTTTTT. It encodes CASSSGQTSEKLFF. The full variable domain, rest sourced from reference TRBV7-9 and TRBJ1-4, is DTGVSQNPRHKITKRGQNVTFRCDPISEHNRLYWYRQTLGQGPEFLTYFQNEAQLEKSRLLSDRFSAERPKGSFSTLEIQRTEQGDSAMYLCASSSGQTSEKLFFGSGTQLSVL.

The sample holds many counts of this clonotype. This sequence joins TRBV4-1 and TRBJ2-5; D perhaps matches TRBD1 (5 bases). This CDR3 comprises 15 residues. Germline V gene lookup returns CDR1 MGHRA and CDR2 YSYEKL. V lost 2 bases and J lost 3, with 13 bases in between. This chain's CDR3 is CASSQLDSKKETQYF. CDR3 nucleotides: TGCGCCAGCAGCCAACTCGACAGCAAAAAAGAGACCCAGTACTTC.

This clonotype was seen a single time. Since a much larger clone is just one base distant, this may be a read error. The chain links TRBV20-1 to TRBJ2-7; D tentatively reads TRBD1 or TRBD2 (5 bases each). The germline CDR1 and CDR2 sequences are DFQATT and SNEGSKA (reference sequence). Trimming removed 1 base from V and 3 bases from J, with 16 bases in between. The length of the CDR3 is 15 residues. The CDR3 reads CSARGMGDRSYEQYF. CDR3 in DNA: TGCAGTGCTAGAGGTATGGGGGACCGAAGCTACGAGCAGTACTTC.

CDR3 in amino acids: CASSIFGSILSDTQYF. The CDR3 bases are TGTGCCAGTAGTATATTCGGGAGTATATTGTCAGATACGCAGTATTTT. This sequence joins TRBV19 and TRBJ2-3; D may be TRBD2 (6 bases). CDR3 length equals 16 residues. With 2 bases removed from V and 4 bases from J, the gap between germline ends came to 16 bases. In germline, CDR1 is LNHDA, CDR2 SQIVND (reference sequence).

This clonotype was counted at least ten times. Here the CDR3 DNA reads TGCGCCAGCAGCCAAGAGCCCGGGGAGCTGTTTTTT. It yields the protein CASSQEPGELFF. The chain combines TRBV4-1 with TRBJ2-2; no definite D call. CDR3 size: 12 residues. Trimming removed 0 bases at V and 6 bases at J, with 2 bases between. Germline CDR1 MGHRA, CDR2 YSYEKL.

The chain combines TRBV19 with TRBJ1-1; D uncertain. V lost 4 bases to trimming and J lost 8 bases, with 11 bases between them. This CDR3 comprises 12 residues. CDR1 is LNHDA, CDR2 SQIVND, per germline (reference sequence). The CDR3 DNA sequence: TGTGCCAGTAGTACCTTAGGGTTCGAAGCTTTCTTT. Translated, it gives CASSTLGFEAFF. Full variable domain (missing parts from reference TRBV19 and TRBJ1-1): DGGITQSPKYLFRKEGQNVTLSCEQNLNHDAMYWYRQDPGQGLRLIYYSQIVNDFQKGDIAEGYSVSREKKESFPLTVTSAQKNPTAFYLCASSTLGFEAFFGQGTRLTVV.

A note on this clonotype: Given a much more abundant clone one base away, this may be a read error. The CDR3 spells CASSPIGGPAEAFF. As DNA, the CDR3 is TGTGCCAGCAGCCCCATAGGGGGACCCGCTGAAGCTTTCTTT. The chain joins TRBV27 to TRBJ1-1; possible D gene TRBD1, 6 bases. CDR1 and CDR2 from the germline V gene are MNHEY and SMNVEV (reference sequence). This CDR3 region has 14 residues. V was shortened by 6 bases and J by 6 bases, with 17 bases between the two germline ends.

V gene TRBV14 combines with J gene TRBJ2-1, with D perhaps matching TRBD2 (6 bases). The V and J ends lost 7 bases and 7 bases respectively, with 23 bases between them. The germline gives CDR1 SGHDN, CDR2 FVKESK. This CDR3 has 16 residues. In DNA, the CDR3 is TGTGCCAGCACCCCTGGGACTTCAGGTTCCCTAAATGAGCAGTTCTTC. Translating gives CASTPGTSGSLNEQFF.

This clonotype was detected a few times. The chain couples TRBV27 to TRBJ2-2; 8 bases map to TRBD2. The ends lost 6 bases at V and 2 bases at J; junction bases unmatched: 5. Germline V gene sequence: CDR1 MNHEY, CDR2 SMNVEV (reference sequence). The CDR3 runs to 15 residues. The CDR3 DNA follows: TGTGCCAGCAGGAGCGGGAGCTTAAACACCGGGGAGCTGTTTTTT. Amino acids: CASRSGSLNTGELFF.

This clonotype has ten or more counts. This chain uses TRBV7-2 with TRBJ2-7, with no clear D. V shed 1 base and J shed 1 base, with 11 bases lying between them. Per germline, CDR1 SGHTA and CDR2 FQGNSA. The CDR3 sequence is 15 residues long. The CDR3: CASSLGVGLSYEQYF. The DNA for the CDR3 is TGTGCCAGCAGCTTAGGAGTCGGGCTTTCCTACGAGCAGTACTTC.

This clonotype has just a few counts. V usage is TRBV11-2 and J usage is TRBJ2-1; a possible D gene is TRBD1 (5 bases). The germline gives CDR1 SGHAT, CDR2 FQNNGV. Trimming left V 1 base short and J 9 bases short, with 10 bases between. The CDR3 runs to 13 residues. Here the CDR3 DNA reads TGTGCCAGCAGCTTAGTAACAGGCGGTGAGCAGTTCTTC. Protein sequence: CASSLVTGGEQFF.

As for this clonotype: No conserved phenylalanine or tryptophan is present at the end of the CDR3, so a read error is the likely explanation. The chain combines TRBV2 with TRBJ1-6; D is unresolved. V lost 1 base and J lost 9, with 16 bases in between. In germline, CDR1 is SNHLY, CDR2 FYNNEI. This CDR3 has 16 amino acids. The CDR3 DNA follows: TGTGCCAGCAGTGAAGGTCAGACGATTACTTCTTCACCCCTCCACTCT. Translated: CASSEGQTITSSPLHS.

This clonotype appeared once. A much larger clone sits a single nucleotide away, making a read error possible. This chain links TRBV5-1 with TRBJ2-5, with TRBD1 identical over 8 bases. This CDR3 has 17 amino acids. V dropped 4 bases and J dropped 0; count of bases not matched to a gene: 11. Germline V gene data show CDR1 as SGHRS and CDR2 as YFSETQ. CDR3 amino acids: CASSAAWTGTYQETQYF. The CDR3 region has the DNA TGCGCCAGCAGCGCAGCCTGGACAGGGACGTACCAAGAGACCCAGTACTTC. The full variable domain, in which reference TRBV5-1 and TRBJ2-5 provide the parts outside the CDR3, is KAGVTQTPRYLIKTRGQQVTLSCSPISGHRSVSWYQQTPGQGLQFLFEYFSETQRNKGNFPGRFSGRQFSNSRSEMNVSTLELGDSALYLCASSAAWTGTYQETQYFGPGTRLLVL.

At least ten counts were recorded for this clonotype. CDR3 region: CASSSDRKETQYF. CDR3 nucleotide sequence: TGTGCCAGCAGTTCGGACAGGAAAGAGACCCAGTACTTC. This chain connects TRBV7-9 to TRBJ2-5, with 7 positions matching TRBD1. Germline trimming cut 6 bases from V and 3 bases from J; bases unmatched to any gene: 4. Germline-derived CDR1 and CDR2 are SEHNR and FQNEAQ (reference sequence). This CDR3 spans 13 amino acids.

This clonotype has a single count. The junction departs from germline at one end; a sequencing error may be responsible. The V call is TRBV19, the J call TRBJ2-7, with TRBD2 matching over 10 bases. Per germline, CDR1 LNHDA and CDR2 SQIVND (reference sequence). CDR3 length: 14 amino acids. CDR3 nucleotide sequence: TGTGCCAGTAGTTCAACTAGCGGGGCCTACGAGCGGTACTTC. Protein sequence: CASSSTSGAYERYF.

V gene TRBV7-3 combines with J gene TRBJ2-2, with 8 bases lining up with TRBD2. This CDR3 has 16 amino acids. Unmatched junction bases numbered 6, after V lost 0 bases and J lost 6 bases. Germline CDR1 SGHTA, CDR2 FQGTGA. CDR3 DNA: TGTGCCAGCAGCTTAACATTCAGCGGGAGTGCCGGGGAGCTGTTTTTT. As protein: CASSLTFSGSAGELFF.